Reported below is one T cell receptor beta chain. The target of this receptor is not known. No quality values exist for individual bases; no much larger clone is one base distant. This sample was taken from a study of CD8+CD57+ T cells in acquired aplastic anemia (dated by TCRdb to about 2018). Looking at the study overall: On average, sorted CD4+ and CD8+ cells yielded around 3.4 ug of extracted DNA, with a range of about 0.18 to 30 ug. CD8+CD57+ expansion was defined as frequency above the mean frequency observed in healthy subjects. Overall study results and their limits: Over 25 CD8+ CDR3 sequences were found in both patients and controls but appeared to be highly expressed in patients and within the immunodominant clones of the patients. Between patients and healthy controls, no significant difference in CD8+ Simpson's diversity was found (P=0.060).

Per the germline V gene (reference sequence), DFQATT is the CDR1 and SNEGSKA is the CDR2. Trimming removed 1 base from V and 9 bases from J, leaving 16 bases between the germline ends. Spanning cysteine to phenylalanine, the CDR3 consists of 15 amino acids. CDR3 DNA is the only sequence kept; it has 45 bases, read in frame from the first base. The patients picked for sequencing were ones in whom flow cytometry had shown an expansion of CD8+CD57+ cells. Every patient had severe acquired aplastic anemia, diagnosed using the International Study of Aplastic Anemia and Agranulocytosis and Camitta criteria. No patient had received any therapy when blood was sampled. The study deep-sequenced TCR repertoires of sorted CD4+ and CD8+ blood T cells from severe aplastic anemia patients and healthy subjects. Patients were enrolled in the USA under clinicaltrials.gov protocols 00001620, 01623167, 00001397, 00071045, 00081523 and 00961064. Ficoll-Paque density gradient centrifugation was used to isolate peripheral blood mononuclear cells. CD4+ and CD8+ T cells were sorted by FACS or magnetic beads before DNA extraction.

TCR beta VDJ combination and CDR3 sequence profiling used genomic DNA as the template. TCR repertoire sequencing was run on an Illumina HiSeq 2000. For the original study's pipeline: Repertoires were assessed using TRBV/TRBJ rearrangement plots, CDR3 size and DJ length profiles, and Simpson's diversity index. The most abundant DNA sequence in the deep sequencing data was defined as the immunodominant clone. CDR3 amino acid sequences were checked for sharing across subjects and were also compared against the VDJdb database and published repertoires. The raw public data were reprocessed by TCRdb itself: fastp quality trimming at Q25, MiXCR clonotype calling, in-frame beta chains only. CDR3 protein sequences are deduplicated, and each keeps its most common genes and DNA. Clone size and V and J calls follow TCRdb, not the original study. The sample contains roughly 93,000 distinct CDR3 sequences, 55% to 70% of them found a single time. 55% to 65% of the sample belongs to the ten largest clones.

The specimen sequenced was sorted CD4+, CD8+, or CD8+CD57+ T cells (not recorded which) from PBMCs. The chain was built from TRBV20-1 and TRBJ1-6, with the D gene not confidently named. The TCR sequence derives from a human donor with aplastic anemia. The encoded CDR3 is CSARVDGLSTSPLHF. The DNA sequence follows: TGCAGTGCTAGAGTTGACGGTCTATCGACTTCACCCCTCCACTTT.